What follows is one T cell receptor beta chain and its context. This clone was seen a few times. Its binding antigen is unknown. There are no base qualities to consult, and no much larger clone falls within one base. According to the study, the label for this sample's time point signals: baseline before first vaccination. Vaccinee samples came from UK trials COV001 and COV002, including a single-blind randomized controlled phase 2/3 trial of AZD1222 (ChAdOx1 nCoV-19) in healthy adults. For TCRbeta chain sequencing, PBMC samples from trial participants were taken at day 0 and at day 28 after the second dose. This sample was included in a study of T cell responses to AZD1222 COVID-19 vaccine (dated by TCRdb to about 2021). Turning to the overall study: Because spike-specific TCR depth and breadth did not differ between the two schedules, AZD1222 recipients who got a second dose at roughly 4 weeks were pooled with those who got a second dose at roughly 12 weeks. A total of just over 230 trial participants underwent TCR sequencing, of whom about 210 received two doses of AZD1222 and about 25 received two doses of the MenACWY control vaccine. Trial participants were enrolled by age into 18-55, 56-69 and 70-plus year subgroups, with about 150, 28 and 57 TCR-sequenced participants respectively.

V lost 2 bases and J lost 4 bases; the stretch between them is 5 bases long. From the cysteine up to the phenylalanine, the CDR3 has a length of 12 residues. Of the read, only the CDR3 DNA is kept; its 36 bases are in frame from base 1. Sequences ENHRY (CDR1) and SYGVKD (CDR2) are obtained from the germline V gene. The CDR3 regions of human TCRbeta chains were analyzed by immunosequencing. In the source study's methods: Repertoire TCRs were checked for matches against a reference library of SARS-CoV-2-specific TCRs that had been generated using the MIRA antigen-specificity platform. Breadth was defined as the fraction of unique TCRs that were SARS-CoV-2-associated. Depth was defined as the fraction of total T cells that were SARS-CoV-2-associated. Using the MIRA data, every spike-specific TCR was mapped to the spike region that the TCR reacted to and assigned to either a CD4 or a CD8 class. Log10-transformed breadth and depth values were compared by one-way ANOVA with Sidak's multiple comparisons tests. The clones in this table, taken by TCRdb from immuneACCESS, are in-frame only. Not every clone is retained; where verified, under half of the shortfall comes from an unresolved V gene, and the cause of the rest is unknown. Clone size and V and J calls were adopted from that table, with D and trimming inferred from the DNA. The sample table contains roughly 70,000 clones; only one count was recorded for approximately 84% of them. The ten largest clones represent 15% to 20% of the sample.

Broader findings and caveats from the paper: The vaccine-associated CD4 TCRs covered the entire spike protein, and the dominant responses fell in regions 160-218 and 743-854. After two AZD1222 doses, both the breadth and the depth of spike-specific TCRs were significantly higher than at day 0 and than in MenACWY recipients. Conclusions about previously exposed vaccinees are limited, since just six AZD1222 recipients were seropositive for SARS-CoV-2 at baseline. Reportedly, almost half of the unique spike-specific TCRs recognized epitopes lying outside the regions that are mutated in the B.1.351 and B.1.1.7 variants. In the small 56-69-year group, the increase in depth fell short of significance, most likely because of low power. Because no day 14 peak-response samples were available, repertoires were characterized only after the peak T cell response. Participants were mostly white British, with more females than males. The authors suggested clonal diversity may have been underestimated.

This specimen was peripheral blood, taken on day 0 of AZD1222 vaccination. The rearrangement combines TRBV10-3 with TRBJ1-2, with no confident D gene call. This TCR was recovered from an adult in good health. The DNA is TGTGCCATCAGTGAGGGGAGCTATGGCTACACCTTC. This yields the protein CAISEGSYGYTF.